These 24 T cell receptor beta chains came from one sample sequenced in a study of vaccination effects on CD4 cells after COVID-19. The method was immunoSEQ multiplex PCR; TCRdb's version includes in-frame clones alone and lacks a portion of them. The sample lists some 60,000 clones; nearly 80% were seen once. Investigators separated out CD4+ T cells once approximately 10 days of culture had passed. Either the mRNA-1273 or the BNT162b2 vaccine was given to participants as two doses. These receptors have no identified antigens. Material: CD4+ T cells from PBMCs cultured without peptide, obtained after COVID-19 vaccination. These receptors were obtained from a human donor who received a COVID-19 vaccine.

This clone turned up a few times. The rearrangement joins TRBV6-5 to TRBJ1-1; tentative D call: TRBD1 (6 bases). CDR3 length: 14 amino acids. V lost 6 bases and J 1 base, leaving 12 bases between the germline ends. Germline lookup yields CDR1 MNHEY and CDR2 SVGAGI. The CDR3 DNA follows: TGTGCCAGCAGGACACGGACAGCGAACACTGAAGCTTTCTTT. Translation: CASRTRTANTEAFF.

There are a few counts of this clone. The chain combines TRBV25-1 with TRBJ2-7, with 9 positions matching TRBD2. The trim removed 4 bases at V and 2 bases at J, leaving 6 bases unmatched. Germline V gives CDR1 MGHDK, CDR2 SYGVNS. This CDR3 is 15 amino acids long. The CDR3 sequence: CASSAGLAQAYEQYF. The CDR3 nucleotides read TGTGCCAGCAGTGCAGGACTAGCGCAGGCCTACGAGCAGTACTTC.

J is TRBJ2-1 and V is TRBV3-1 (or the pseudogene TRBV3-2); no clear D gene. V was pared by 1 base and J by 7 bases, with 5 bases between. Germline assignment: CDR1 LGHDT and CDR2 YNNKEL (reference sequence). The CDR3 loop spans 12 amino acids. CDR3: CASSQVRNEQFF. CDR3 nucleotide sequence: TGTGCCAGCAGCCAAGTTAGGAATGAGCAGTTCTTC.

Here the CDR3 DNA reads TGTGCCAGCAGCTTAAATTTGGCGGAGACTGAAGCTTTCTTT. Amino acids: CASSLNLAETEAFF. The V call is TRBV7-9, the J call TRBJ1-1; D is undetermined. Germline V gives CDR1 SEHNR, CDR2 FQNEAQ (reference sequence). This CDR3 has 14 amino acids. V dropped 2 bases and J dropped 5 bases, with 12 bases sitting between them.

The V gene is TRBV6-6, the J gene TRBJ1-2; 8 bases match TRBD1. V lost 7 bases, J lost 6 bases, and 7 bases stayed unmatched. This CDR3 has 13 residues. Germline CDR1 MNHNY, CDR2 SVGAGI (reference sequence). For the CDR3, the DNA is TGTGCCAGCATCCCGGACAGGGACGATGGCTACACCTTC. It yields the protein CASIPDRDDGYTF.

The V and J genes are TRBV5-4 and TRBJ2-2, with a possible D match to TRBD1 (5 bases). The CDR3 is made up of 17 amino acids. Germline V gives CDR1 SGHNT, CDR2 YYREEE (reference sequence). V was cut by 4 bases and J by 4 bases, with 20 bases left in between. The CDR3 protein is CASSRAGWGRTTGELFF. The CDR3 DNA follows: TGTGCCAGCAGCAGGGCAGGGTGGGGTCGTACCACCGGGGAGCTGTTTTTT.

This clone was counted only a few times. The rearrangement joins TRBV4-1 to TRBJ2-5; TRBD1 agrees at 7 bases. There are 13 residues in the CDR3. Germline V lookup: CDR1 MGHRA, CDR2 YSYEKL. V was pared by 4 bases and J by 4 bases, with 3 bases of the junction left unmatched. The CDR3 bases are TGCGCCAGCAGCCGAGGGGGCGTAGAGACCCAGTACTTC. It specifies CASSRGGVETQYF.

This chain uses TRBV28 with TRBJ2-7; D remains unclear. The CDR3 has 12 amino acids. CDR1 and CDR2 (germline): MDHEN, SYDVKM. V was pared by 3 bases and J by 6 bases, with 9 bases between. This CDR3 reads CASSLIVGEQYF. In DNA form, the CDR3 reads TGTGCCAGCAGTTTGATCGTGGGCGAGCAGTACTTC. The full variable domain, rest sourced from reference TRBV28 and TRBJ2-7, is DVKVTQSSRYLVKRTGEKVFLECVQDMDHENMFWYRQDPGLGLRLIYFSYDVKMKEKGDIPEGYSVSREKKERFSLILESASTNQTSMYLCASSLIVGEQYFGPGTRLTVT.

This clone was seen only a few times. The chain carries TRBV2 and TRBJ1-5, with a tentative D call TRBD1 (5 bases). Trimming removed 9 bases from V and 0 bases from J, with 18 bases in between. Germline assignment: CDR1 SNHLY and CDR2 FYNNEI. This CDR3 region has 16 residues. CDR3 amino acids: CASNRDGGYSNQPQHF. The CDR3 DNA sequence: TGTGCCAGTAACCGGGACGGAGGCTATAGCAATCAGCCCCAGCATTTT.

The CDR3 DNA sequence: TGTGCCAGCAGCTCCGAGCGGGAGTCATGGAATGAGCAGTTCTTC. The encoded protein is CASSSERESWNEQFF. The V gene is TRBV11-2, the J gene TRBJ2-1; TRBD2 matches 8 bases. The CDR3 covers 15 residues. V was pared by 4 bases and J by 7 bases, with 9 bases of the junction left unmatched. Per germline, CDR1 SGHAT and CDR2 FQNNGV.

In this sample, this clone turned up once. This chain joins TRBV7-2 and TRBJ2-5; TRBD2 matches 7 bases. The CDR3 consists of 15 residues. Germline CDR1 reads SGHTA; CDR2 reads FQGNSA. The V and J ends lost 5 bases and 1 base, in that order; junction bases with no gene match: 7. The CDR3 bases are TGTGCCAGCAGCCGTCGACTAGCCCGCCAAGAGACCCAGTACTTC. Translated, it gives CASSRRLARQETQYF.

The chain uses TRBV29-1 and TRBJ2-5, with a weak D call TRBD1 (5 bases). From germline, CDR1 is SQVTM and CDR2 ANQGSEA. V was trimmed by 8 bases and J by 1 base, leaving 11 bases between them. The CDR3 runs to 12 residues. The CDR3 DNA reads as TGCAGCCTTAGGACACCCCAAGAGACCCAGTACTTC. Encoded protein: CSLRTPQETQYF. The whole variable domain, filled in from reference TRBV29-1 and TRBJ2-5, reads SAVISQKPSRDICQRGTSLTIQCQVDSQVTMMFWYRQQPGQSLTLIATANQGSEATYESGFVIDKFPISRPNLTFSTLTVSNMSPEDSSIYLCSLRTPQETQYFGPGTRLLVL.

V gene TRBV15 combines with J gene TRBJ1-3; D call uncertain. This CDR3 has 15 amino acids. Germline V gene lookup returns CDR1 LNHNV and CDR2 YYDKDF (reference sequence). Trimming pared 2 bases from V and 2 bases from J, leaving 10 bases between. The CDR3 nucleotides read TGTGCCACCAGCAGAAGGGTGGGGACTGGAAACACCATATATTTT. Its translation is CATSRRVGTGNTIYF.

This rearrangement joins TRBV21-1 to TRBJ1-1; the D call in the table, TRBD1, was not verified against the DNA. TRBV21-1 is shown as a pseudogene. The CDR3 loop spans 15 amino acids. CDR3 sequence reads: CASSKEAAGDTEAFF. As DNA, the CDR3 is TGTGCCAGCAGCAAAGAAGCCGCAGGGGACACTGAAGCTTTCTTT.

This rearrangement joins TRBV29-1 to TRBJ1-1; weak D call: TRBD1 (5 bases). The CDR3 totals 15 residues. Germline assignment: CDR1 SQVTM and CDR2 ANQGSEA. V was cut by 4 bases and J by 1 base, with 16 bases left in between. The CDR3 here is CSVVLRGRTNTEAFF. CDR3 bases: TGCAGCGTTGTCCTCCGGGGGAGAACGAACACTGAAGCTTTCTTT. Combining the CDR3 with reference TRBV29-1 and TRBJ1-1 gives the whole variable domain SAVISQKPSRDICQRGTSLTIQCQVDSQVTMMFWYRQQPGQSLTLIATANQGSEATYESGFVIDKFPISRPNLTFSTLTVSNMSPEDSSIYLCSVVLRGRTNTEAFFGQGTRLTVV.

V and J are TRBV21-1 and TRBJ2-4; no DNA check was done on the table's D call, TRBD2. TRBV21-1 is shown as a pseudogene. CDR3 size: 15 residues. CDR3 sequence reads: CAIFKGGRSKNIQYF. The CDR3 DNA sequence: TGTGCCATCTTCAAGGGGGGGCGGTCCAAAAACATTCAGTACTTC.

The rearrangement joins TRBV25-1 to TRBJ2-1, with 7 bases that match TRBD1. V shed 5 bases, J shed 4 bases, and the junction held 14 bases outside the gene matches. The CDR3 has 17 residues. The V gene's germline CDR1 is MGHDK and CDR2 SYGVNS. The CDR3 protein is CASSTTAPRDSYNEQFF. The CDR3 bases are TGTGCCAGCAGTACAACAGCCCCCCGGGACAGTTACAATGAGCAGTTCTTC.

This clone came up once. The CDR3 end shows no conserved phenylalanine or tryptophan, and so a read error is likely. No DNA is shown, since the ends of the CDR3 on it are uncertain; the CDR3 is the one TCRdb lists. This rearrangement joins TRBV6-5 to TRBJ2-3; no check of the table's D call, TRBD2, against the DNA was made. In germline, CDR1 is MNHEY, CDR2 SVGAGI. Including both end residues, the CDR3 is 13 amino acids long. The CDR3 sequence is CASSPTLGGGILV.

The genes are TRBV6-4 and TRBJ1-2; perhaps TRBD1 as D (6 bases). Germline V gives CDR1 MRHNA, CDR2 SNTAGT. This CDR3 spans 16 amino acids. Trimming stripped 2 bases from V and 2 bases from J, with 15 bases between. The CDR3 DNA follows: TGTGCCAGCAGTGACCGCCGGGGGCCTAAGAACTATGGCTACACCTTC. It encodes CASSDRRGPKNYGYTF.

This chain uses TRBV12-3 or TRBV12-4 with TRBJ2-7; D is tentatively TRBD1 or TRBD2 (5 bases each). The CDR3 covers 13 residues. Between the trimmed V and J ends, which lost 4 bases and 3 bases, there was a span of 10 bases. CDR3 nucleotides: TGTGCCAGCAGTTGGGACCGCTACTACGAGCAGTACTTC. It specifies CASSWDRYYEQYF.

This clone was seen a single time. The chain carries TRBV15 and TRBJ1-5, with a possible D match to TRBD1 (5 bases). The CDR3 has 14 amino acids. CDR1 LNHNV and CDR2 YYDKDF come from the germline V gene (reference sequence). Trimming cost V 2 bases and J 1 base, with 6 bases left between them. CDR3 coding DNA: TGTGCCACCAGCAGACAGGGCAGCAATCAGCCCCAGCATTTT. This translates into CATSRQGSNQPQHF.

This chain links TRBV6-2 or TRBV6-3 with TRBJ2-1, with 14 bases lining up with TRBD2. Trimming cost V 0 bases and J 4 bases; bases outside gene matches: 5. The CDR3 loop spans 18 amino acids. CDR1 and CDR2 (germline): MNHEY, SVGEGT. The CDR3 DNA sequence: TGTGCCAGCAGTTACTCCCCGGGACTAGCGGGAGTTTACAATGAGCAGTTCTTC. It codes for CASSYSPGLAGVYNEQFF.

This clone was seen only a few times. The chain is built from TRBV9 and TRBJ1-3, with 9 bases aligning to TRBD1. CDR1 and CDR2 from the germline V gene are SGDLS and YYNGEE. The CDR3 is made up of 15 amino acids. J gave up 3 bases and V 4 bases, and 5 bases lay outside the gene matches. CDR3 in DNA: TGTGCCAGCAGCCCTGGACAGGGGTATGGAAACACCATATATTTT. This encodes CASSPGQGYGNTIYF.

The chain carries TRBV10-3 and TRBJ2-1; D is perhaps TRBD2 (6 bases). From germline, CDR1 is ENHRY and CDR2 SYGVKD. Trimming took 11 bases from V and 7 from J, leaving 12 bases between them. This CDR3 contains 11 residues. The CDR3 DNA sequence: TGTGCCGCGGGACCGCGAAATGAGCAGTTCTTC. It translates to CAAGPRNEQFF.